This T cell receptor beta chain is from a study of human T cells and chemical hapten exposure. Study as a whole: There were weekly diphenylcyclopropenone doses to the scalp for patients throughout the roughly 25-week study.

Methods used by the authors: From around 25,000 to 690,000 TCRs were found per sample, with a median of 95,638. TCRdb re-analysed the RACE reads in MiXCR, keeping a single row per CDR3 protein. The V and J calls, along with clone size, are taken from TCRdb and not from the paper's own processing. The sample carries about 380,000 distinct CDR3 sequences, 5.1% recorded once. Notes on the study in general: Compared with pre-sensitization or healthy control sets, expanded TCRs clustered more.

As regards this clonotype: Its specificity is not known.

Time point denoted: pre-sensitization, week 0. Indicated treatment: therapeutic diphenylcyclopropenone sensitization with weekly scalp DPC. Those who donated were patients with alopecia, 18 to 70 years of age, and suitable for DPC. The sequence derives from a woman aged 45-65 years with alopecia areata. Some clones in this sample may be carry-over from other donors' samples. The material sequenced was whole blood, taken in connection with sensitization to the hapten diphenylcyclopropenone (DPC).

CDR3 DNA: TGTGCCAGCAGTTTTGGGTTCAAGTCCTACGAGCAGTACTTC. Its translation is CASSFGFKSYEQYF. This rearrangement joins TRBV28 to TRBJ2-7; no firm D call. The CDR3 length is 14 residues. V was pared by 3 bases and J by 1 base, with 10 bases between. In germline, CDR1 is MDHEN, CDR2 SYDVKM.